The sequence of this T cell receptor beta chain was determined in a study of shared clonotypes between healthy human individuals. Study-level information: Contributing individuals were two females and a few males aged 18 to 49.

The CDR3 has 14 amino acids. The trim removed 4 bases at V and 7 bases at J, leaving 3 bases unmatched. Germline CDR1 reads SEHNR; CDR2 reads FQNEAQ (reference sequence). Assay: immunoSEQ multiplex PCR; the TCRdb copy retains only in-frame clones and omits some. The repertoire has some 1 million clones, 70% to 80% of them found once; the top ten carry around 1.4%. The V gene is TRBV7-9, the J gene TRBJ2-1, with 11 bases matching TRBD2. The receptor was derived from a man younger than 30 in good health. Source material: memory CD4+ T cells sorted from blood. Sample subset: CD45RA-negative fraction. This CDR3 is CASSSSGGFNEQFF. In nucleotides, the CDR3 is TGTGCCAGCAGCTCTAGCGGGGGGTTTAATGAGCAGTTCTTC.